Here is one TCR beta chain with its context. The sample comes from a study of cytomegalovirus exposure and HLA in healthy donors. A multiplex PCR was run with 60 Vbeta primers and 13 Jbeta primers. Data came from immunoSEQ multiplex PCR; TCRdb stores just in-frame clones and leaves some out. In the table there are roughly 100,000 clones, roughly 80% of which are singletons. J gave up 4 bases and V 5 bases, and 11 bases lay outside the gene matches. Per germline, CDR1 MNHNS and CDR2 SASEGT. This CDR3 comprises 15 residues. This chain joins TRBV6-1 and TRBJ2-7; 7 bases agree with TRBD2. The receptor was derived from a man aged 25-45 years in good health and CMV-seropositive. The sequenced sample consisted of PBMCs. CDR3: CASSPRGLLAYEQYF. The CDR3 DNA follows: TGTGCCAGCAGTCCGCGGGGGTTACTAGCGTACGAGCAGTACTTC.